These 29 T cell receptor beta chains came from one sample sequenced in a study of Graves' ophthalmopathy and Graves' hyperthyroidism. From RNA, the CDR3 regions of TCR beta chains were amplified and sequenced. First-round RT-PCR with HTBI primers preceded a second-round multiplex PCR. TCRdb passed the multiplex PCR reads through MiXCR, listing each CDR3 protein once. The sample has about 700,000 distinct CDR3 sequences; about 41% are singletons. Sequencing was done on a sample of peripheral blood. The receptors shown here come from an adult man with Graves' ophthalmopathy.

Of note for this clonotype: A junction end diverges from the germline sequence, so it may reflect a read error. J is TRBJ2-5 and V is TRBV10-3, with D hard to call. The CDR3 extends over 15 amino acids. Germline lookup yields CDR1 ENHRY and CDR2 SYGVKD. CDR3 sequence (DNA): TGTGCCAGCAGTGATGGTTTGTCGAGTAGTCAGACCCAGTGCTTC. It yields the protein CASSDGLSSSQTQCF.

This clonotype was seen many times. CDR3 nucleotides: TGTGCCAGCAGTGATTTCGTTATGAACTATGGCTACACCTTC. It specifies CASSDFVMNYGYTF. V usage is TRBV2 and J usage is TRBJ1-2; no reliable D call. V shed 3 bases and J shed 2 bases, with 10 bases lying between them. In germline, CDR1 is SNHLY, CDR2 FYNNEI. The CDR3 extends over 14 amino acids.

Ten or more counts support this clonotype. The V call is TRBV10-3, the J call TRBJ2-7, with TRBD1 matching 9 bases. The CDR3 loop spans 13 amino acids. V lost 6 bases and J lost 3; bases outside the gene matches: 3. The germline CDR1 and CDR2 sequences are ENHRY and SYGVKD. CDR3 protein: CAISRDRDYEQYF. DNA of the CDR3: TGTGCCATCAGCCGGGACAGGGACTACGAGCAGTACTTC.

Many counts were recorded for this clonotype. This chain joins TRBV29-1 and TRBJ2-7, with D perhaps TRBD1 or TRBD2 (6 bases each). Germline assignment: CDR1 SQVTM and CDR2 ANQGSEA. V lost 3 bases and J lost 6, with 15 bases in between. This CDR3 is built from 13 residues. As DNA, the CDR3 is TGCAGCGTTGATTGGACGGGGGCATCCGAGCAGTACTTC. This sequence encodes CSVDWTGASEQYF.

This clonotype came up a few times. The chain links TRBV4-1 to TRBJ1-5; D may be TRBD1 (6 bases). The CDR3 contains 17 residues. The V and J ends lost 1 base and 7 bases respectively, with 20 bases between them. CDR1 and CDR2 (germline): MGHRA, YSYEKL. The CDR3 here is CASSQGGGVTGRQPQHF. The CDR3 DNA is TGCGCCAGCAGCCAAGGAGGAGGGGTGACAGGTAGGCAGCCCCAGCATTTT.

Points on this clonotype: Since a much larger clone is just one base distant, this may be a read error. The genes are TRBV20-1 and TRBJ1-2; 7 nucleotides match TRBD1. The germline CDR1 and CDR2 sequences are DFQATT and SNEGSKA (reference sequence). V gave up 0 bases and J gave up 8 bases; unmatched junction bases: 6. This CDR3 has 13 residues. CDR3 nucleotides: TGCAGTGCTAGAGAGTCCAGGGGGGAGGGCTACACCTTC. Protein: CSARESRGEGYTF.

This clonotype has a handful of counts. The chain combines TRBV6-5 with TRBJ2-5; the D is unclear. This CDR3 has 13 amino acids. Trimming removed 2 bases at V and 5 bases at J, with 9 bases between. CDR1 and CDR2 (germline): MNHEY, SVGAGI. The CDR3: CASSYLIGETQYF. The CDR3 nucleotides read TGTGCCAGCAGTTACCTCATTGGGGAGACCCAGTACTTC.

This chain connects TRBV10-3 to TRBJ1-2; D may be TRBD1 (5 bases). V gave up 8 bases and J gave up 2 bases, with 9 bases separating them. The CDR3 contains 12 residues. Germline V gives CDR1 ENHRY, CDR2 SYGVKD. The CDR3 DNA reads TGTGCCATCTACAGGCCAAACTATGGCTACACCTTC. Its protein product is CAIYRPNYGYTF.

This clonotype came up many times. The chain joins TRBV24-1 to TRBJ1-2, with TRBD1 matching 10 bases. This CDR3 spans 15 amino acids. From germline, CDR1 is KGHDR and CDR2 SFDVKD. V lost 5 bases to trimming and J lost 3 bases; unmatched junction nucleotides: 5. DNA for the CDR3: TGTGCCACCAGTGGGTCGGACAGGGGGGACTATGGCTACACCTTC. It is translated as CATSGSDRGDYGYTF.

This clonotype was counted many times. The gene calls are TRBV12-3 or TRBV12-4 and TRBJ1-1; D unresolved. V was clipped by 6 bases and J by 1 base, with 12 bases between them. The CDR3 loop spans 14 amino acids. In DNA form, the CDR3 reads TGTGCCAGCAGCTCAAAAGACGGGAACACTGAAGCTTTCTTT. Translation: CASSSKDGNTEAFF.

This clonotype was counted many times. The rearrangement links TRBV7-9 to TRBJ2-5; D gene ambiguous. From germline, CDR1 is SEHNR and CDR2 FQNEAQ (reference sequence). This CDR3 has 13 amino acids. V lost 1 base and J 3 bases, leaving 6 bases between the germline ends. CDR3 amino acids: CASSLEGKETQYF. CDR3 nucleotide sequence: TGTGCCAGCAGCTTAGAAGGAAAAGAGACCCAGTACTTC.

The rearrangement links TRBV5-1 to TRBJ2-7; TRBD2 might be the D (5 bases). The CDR3 spans 15 residues. V shed 0 bases and J shed 2 bases, with 12 bases lying between them. The germline V gene has CDR1 SGHRS and CDR2 YFSETQ. CDR3 region: CASSLGPPGTYEQYF. The CDR3 DNA follows: TGCGCCAGCAGCTTGGGGCCTCCCGGGACCTACGAGCAGTACTTC.

This clonotype was detected many times. The rearrangement joins TRBV24-1 to TRBJ2-5; D not resolved. With 9 bases removed from V and 4 bases from J, the gap between germline ends came to 5 bases. This CDR3 has 10 amino acids. Germline-derived CDR1 and CDR2 are KGHDR and SFDVKD. This CDR3 is CATAGETQYF. CDR3 DNA sequence: TGTGCCACCGCCGGAGAGACCCAGTACTTC.

The J gene is TRBJ1-4, the V gene TRBV5-1; weak D call: TRBD1 (5 bases). Germline V gene sequence: CDR1 SGHRS, CDR2 YFSETQ. V lost 4 bases, J lost 3 bases, and 19 bases lay in between. There are 17 residues in the CDR3. The CDR3 coding sequence is TGCGCCAGCAGCCAAGATCTGGAGGGGTTGGCTAATGAAAAACTGTTTTTT. Translating it yields CASSQDLEGLANEKLFF.

The chain is built from TRBV12-3 or TRBV12-4 and TRBJ1-4, with D maybe TRBD1 (5 bases). V shed 5 bases and J shed 12 bases, with 25 bases lying between them. The CDR3 runs 16 residues. In nucleotides, the CDR3 is TGTGCCAGCAGTGTCCAGGTATCATTCGGCTGGGGGGAACTGTTTTTT. Translation gives CASSVQVSFGWGELFF.

The gene calls are TRBV2 and TRBJ1-2; perhaps TRBD1 as D (6 bases). The CDR3 contains 11 residues. Trimming left V 6 bases short and J 8 bases short, with 10 bases between. Germline lookup yields CDR1 SNHLY and CDR2 FYNNEI. The CDR3 spells CASRGALGYTF. The CDR3 bases are TGTGCCAGCAGGGGGGCATTGGGCTACACCTTC.

In its sample, this clonotype was seen many times. CDR3 amino acids: CASSSVGWSNQPQHF. As DNA, the CDR3 is TGTGCCAGTAGTTCCGTGGGCTGGAGCAATCAGCCCCAGCATTTT. The chain uses TRBV19 and TRBJ1-5; D gene unclear. Germline V gene sequence: CDR1 LNHDA, CDR2 SQIVND (reference sequence). This CDR3 has 15 amino acids. Trimming cost V 5 bases and J 1 base, with 12 bases left between them.

This clonotype came up a few times. The rearrangement uses TRBV12-3 or TRBV12-4 and TRBJ2-6; 10 bases are a match to TRBD2. The CDR3 covers 17 residues. V shed 8 bases and J 2 bases; nucleotides not matched to a gene: 9. The CDR3 nucleotides are TGTGCCAGCCACACTAGCGGGGTAGGAGCTGGGGCCAACGTCCTGACTTTC. This codes for CASHTSGVGAGANVLTF.

Many counts were recorded for this clonotype. This rearrangement joins TRBV7-2 to TRBJ1-2; D gene unclear. From germline, CDR1 is SGHTA and CDR2 FQGNSA. The CDR3 contains 15 residues. The V gene lost 1 base and the J gene lost 4 bases, with 13 bases spanning the gap. This CDR3 is CASSLGASGAYGYTF. CDR3 DNA: TGTGCCAGCAGCTTAGGGGCCTCTGGCGCCTATGGCTACACCTTC. The variable domain in full, completed from reference TRBV7-2 and TRBJ1-2, reads GAGVSQSPSNKVTEKGKDVELRCDPISGHTALYWYRQSLGQGLEFLIYFQGNSAPDKSGLPSDRFSAERTGGSVSTLTIQRTQQEDSAVYLCASSLGASGAYGYTFGSGTRLTVV.

A few counts support this clonotype. The chain has TRBV19 and TRBJ2-7; 7 bases fit TRBD2. CDR1 is LNHDA and CDR2 is SQIVND in the germline V gene (reference sequence). V lost 5 bases to trimming and J lost 2 bases; unmatched junction nucleotides: 6. The CDR3 is 14 residues long. The CDR3 is CASSLRTSPYEQYF. DNA for the CDR3: TGTGCCAGTAGTCTGCGGACTAGTCCCTACGAGCAGTACTTC.

V is TRBV20-1 and J is TRBJ1-4, with D perhaps matching TRBD1 (5 bases). The ends were cut back, 4 bases at V and 7 bases at J, with 19 bases in the middle. Germline CDR1 and CDR2: DFQATT and SNEGSKA (reference sequence). The CDR3 spans 15 residues. CDR3 residues: CSAKRPGPGGEKLFF. CDR3 in DNA: TGCAGTGCTAAACGGCCGGGACCGGGGGGTGAAAAACTGTTTTTT.

This clonotype has more than one count but fewer than ten. A read error may produce the germline difference seen at one junction end. V gene TRBV10-3 combines with J gene TRBJ2-7; 8 bases line up with TRBD2. CDR3 length: 16 amino acids. Germline lookup yields CDR1 ENHRY and CDR2 SYGVKD. The CDR3 DNA is TGTGCCAGCAGTGAAGGAGGGGGGACTAGTGAGTACGAGCAGTACTTC. It specifies CASSEGGGTSEYEQYF.

The chain couples TRBV6-5 to TRBJ2-7, with a tentative D call TRBD1 (6 bases). This CDR3 comprises 15 residues. In germline, CDR1 is MNHEY, CDR2 SVGAGI. Trimming shortened V by 1 base and J by 2 bases, and 12 bases separated the two germline ends. CDR3 residues: CASSYWTADPYEQYF. The CDR3, as DNA: TGTGCCAGCAGTTACTGGACAGCGGACCCCTACGAGCAGTACTTC.

In this sample, this clonotype turned up many times. The rearrangement uses TRBV25-1 and TRBJ1-5, with 8 nucleotides matching TRBD1. The CDR3 covers 14 residues. Per the germline V gene, CDR1 is MGHDK and CDR2 is SYGVNS. Trimming took 6 bases from V and 3 from J; bases not matched to a gene: 4. The CDR3 DNA reads as TGTGCCAGCAGGGACAGGGAGAACAATCAGCCCCAGCATTTT. Encoded protein: CASRDRENNQPQHF.

The sample holds many counts of this clonotype. The gene calls are TRBV20-1 and TRBJ2-5; 8 bases are a match to TRBD2. The CDR3 totals 14 residues. V was pared by 6 bases and J by 4 bases, with 10 bases of the junction left unmatched. Germline V CDR1 and CDR2: DFQATT, SNEGSKA (reference sequence). This CDR3 reads CSAADSGGTETQYF. CDR3 bases: TGCAGTGCCGCTGACAGCGGGGGCACAGAGACCCAGTACTTC.

This clonotype has a count of ten or more. This chain joins TRBV7-2 and TRBJ1-1; 9 nucleotides line up with TRBD1. There are 14 residues in the CDR3. Trimming removed 5 bases from V and 5 bases from J; junction bases left unmatched: 6. Germline loops: CDR1 SGHTA, CDR2 FQGNSA. The CDR3 sequence is CASSIQGAPTEAFF. In nucleotides, the CDR3 is TGTGCCAGCAGCATACAGGGGGCCCCTACTGAAGCTTTCTTT.

This clonotype has more than one count but fewer than ten. The V and J genes are TRBV7-2 and TRBJ1-1, with 7 bases fitting TRBD1. The germline V gene encodes CDR1 SGHTA and CDR2 FQGNSA. V gave up 4 bases and J gave up 3 bases; unmatched junction bases: 5. CDR3 length: 14 residues. CDR3 in amino acids: CASSSRGSHTEAFF. As DNA, the CDR3 is TGTGCCAGCAGCTCCAGGGGGTCTCACACTGAAGCTTTCTTT.

This sequence joins TRBV20-1 and TRBJ2-7, with TRBD2 matching over 8 bases. The CDR3 is 15 amino acids. Looked up from germline, CDR1 is DFQATT and CDR2 is SNEGSKA (reference sequence). J was trimmed by 0 bases and V by 5 bases; bases with no gene match: 9. DNA of the CDR3: TGCAGTGCTGGGGGGCAACTAGCGGACTCCTACGAGCAGTACTTC. As protein: CSAGGQLADSYEQYF.

This chain links TRBV9 with TRBJ2-7; 10 bases line up with TRBD2. Germline CDR1 is SGDLS and CDR2 is YYNGEE. This CDR3 contains 15 residues. Losses at the gene ends were 3 bases for V and 1 base for J; bases not matched to a gene: 4. CDR3 bases: TGTGCCAGCAGCGAATCTAGCGGGAGATCCTACGAGCAGTACTTC. Protein sequence: CASSESSGRSYEQYF.